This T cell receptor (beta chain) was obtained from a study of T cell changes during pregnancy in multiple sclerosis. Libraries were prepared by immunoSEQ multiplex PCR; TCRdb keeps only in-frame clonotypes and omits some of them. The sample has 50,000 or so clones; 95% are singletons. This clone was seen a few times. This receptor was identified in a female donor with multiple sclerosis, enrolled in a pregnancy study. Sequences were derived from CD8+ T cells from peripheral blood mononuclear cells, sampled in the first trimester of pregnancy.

The CDR3 spells CASSPGGPGYTF. The CDR3 DNA follows: TGTGCCAGCAGCCCAGGGGGGCCAGGCTACACCTTC. The chain carries TRBV7-6 and TRBJ1-2; the match to TRBD1 covers 7 bases. CDR3 length: 12 amino acids. V gave up 5 bases and J gave up 8 bases; unmatched junction bases: 5. Germline CDR1 is SGHVS and CDR2 is FNYEAQ.